Included here is one T cell receptor beta chain sequence, with context. As to time point: cycle 4 day 1 (C4D1), after more than five weeks of nivolumab. There was relapse after autologous stem cell transplantation in every patient, and there was variation in brentuximab vedotin exposure. The source of the sample is a study of PD-1 blockade in classical Hodgkin lymphoma. Assay: immunoSEQ multiplex PCR; the TCRdb copy retains only in-frame clones and omits some. The sample lists tens of thousands of clones; approximately 80% were seen once. Source: peripheral blood mononuclear cells (PBMCs), taken before the fourth cycle of nivolumab. The receptor was isolated from a human donor with classical Hodgkin lymphoma.

The CDR3 spells CAIETGTGSDTQYF. CDR3 coding DNA: TGTGCCATCGAGACCGGGACAGGGTCAGATACGCAGTATTTT. The chain carries TRBV10-3 and TRBJ2-3; 9 positions agree with TRBD1. CDR3 size: 14 residues. CDR1 ENHRY and CDR2 SYGVKD come from the germline V gene. With 8 bases clipped from V and 4 bases from J, the junction kept 7 bases outside the gene matches.